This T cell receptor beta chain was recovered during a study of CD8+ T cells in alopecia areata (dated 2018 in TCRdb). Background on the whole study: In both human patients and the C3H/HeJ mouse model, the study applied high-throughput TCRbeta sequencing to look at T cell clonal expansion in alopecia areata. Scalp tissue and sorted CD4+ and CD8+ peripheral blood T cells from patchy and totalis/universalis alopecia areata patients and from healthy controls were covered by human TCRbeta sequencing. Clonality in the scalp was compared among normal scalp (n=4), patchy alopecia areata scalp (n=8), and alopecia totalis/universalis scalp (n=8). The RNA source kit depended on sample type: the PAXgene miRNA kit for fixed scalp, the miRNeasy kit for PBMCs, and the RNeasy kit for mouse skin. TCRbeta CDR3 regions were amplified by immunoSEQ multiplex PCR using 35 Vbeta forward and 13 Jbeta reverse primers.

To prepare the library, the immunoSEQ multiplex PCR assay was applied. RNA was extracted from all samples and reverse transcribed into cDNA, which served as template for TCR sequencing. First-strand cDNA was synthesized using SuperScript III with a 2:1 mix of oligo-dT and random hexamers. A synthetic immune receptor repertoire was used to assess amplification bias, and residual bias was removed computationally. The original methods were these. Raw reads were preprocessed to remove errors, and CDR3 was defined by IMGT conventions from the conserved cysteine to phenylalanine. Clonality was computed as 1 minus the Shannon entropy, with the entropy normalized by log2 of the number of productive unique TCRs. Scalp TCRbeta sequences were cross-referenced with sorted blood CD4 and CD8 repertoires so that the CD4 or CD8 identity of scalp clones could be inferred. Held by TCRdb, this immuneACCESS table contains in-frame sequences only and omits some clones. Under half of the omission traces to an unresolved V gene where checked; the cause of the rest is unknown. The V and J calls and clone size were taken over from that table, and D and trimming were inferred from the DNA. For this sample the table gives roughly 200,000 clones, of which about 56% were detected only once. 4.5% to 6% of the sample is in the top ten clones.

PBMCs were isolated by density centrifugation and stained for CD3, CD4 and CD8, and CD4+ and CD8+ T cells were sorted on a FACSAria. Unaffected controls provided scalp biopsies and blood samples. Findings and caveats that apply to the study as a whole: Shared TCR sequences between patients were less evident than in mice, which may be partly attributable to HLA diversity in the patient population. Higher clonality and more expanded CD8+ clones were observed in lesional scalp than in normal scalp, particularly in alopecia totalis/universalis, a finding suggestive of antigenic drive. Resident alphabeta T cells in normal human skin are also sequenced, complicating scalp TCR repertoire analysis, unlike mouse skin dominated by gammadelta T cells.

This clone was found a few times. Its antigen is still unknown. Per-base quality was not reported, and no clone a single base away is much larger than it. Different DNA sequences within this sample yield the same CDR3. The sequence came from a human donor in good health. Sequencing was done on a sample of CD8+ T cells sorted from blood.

The CDR3 is CSVVRGTGELFF. In nucleotide form, the sequence is TGCAGCGTTGTTCGAGGCACCGGGGAGCTGTTTTTT. This receptor chain uses TRBV29-1 and TRBJ2-2, with the D gene too uncertain to name. The germline ends are 7 bases apart after V is trimmed by 4 bases and J by 4 bases. The germline V gene specifies SQVTM as CDR1 and ANQGSEA as CDR2. The CDR3 holds 12 amino acids from the cysteine to the phenylalanine. Of the read, only the CDR3 DNA is kept; its 36 bases are in frame from base 1.